The source of this T cell receptor beta chain is a study of T cell responses to AZD1222 COVID-19 vaccine. Study-wide results and limits: Regions left unmutated in variants are reportedly the target of nearly half of spike-specific TCRs. Females outnumbered males among donors, who were mostly white British; clonal diversity was possibly underestimated. There were vaccine-associated CD4 TCRs across spike, dominant at 160-218 and 743-854.

Profiled with immunoSEQ multiplex PCR; TCRdb holds only in-frame clones, not every one. The table shows around 100,000 clones, with around 90% occurring only once. On this clone: Its specificity is unknown.

The J segment lost 0 bases and the V segment lost 4 bases, leaving 16 bases of the junction unmatched. The length of the CDR3 is 19 residues. The germline V gene encodes CDR1 SGDLS and CDR2 YYNGEE. The chain has TRBV9 and TRBJ2-7; 10 nucleotides match TRBD2. The specimen was peripheral blood, collected on day 0 of AZD1222 vaccination. This sequence originates from an adult in good health. CDR3 residues: CASSLRSASGSLSSYEQYF. The DNA of the CDR3 is TGTGCCAGCAGCCTAAGGTCGGCTAGCGGGAGCCTAAGCTCCTACGAGCAGTACTTC.